The T cell receptor (beta chain) described here comes from a study of blood T cells in healthy people across ages. Donors gave about 10 milliliters of peripheral blood apiece. This clonotype was seen only a few times. Its antigen is unknown. Combining a sample-barcoded 5' primer with a J-beta primer mix, a second PCR ran for roughly 7 to 12 cycles. TCRdb independently ran MiXCR on the 5' RACE reads; one entry per CDR3 protein. The sample lists some 890,000 distinct CDR3 sequences; just under 30% were seen once. Study-wide results and caveats: Diversity of TCR beta per million T cells declined in a roughly linear way with age.

Trimming shortened V by 1 base and J by 4 bases, and 7 bases separated the two germline ends. Germline V lookup: CDR1 SNHLY, CDR2 FYNNEI. The CDR3 is 13 residues long. The same specimen was also included in a second study, on T cells of mothers and their children. In that study: Study donors consisted of three healthy Caucasian mothers and their six children. All RNA that had been extracted was used for cDNA synthesis at approximately 1.5 ug per 15 ul.

The V gene is TRBV2, the J gene TRBJ2-5; D possibly corresponds to TRBD1 (5 bases). Sequencing used blood. The source is a woman aged 40-49 years in good health. The CDR3 loop is CASSEDRPETQYF. DNA of the CDR3: TGTGCCAGCAGTGAAGACAGGCCAGAGACCCAGTACTTC.